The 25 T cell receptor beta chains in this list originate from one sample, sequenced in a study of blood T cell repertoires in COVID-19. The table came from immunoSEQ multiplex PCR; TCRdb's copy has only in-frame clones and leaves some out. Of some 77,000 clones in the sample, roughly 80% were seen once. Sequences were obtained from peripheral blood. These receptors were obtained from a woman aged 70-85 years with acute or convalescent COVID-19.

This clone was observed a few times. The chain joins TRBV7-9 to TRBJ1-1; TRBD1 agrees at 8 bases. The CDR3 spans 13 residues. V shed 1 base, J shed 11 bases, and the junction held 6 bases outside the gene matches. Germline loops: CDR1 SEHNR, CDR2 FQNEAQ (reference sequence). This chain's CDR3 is CASSLETGVWAFF. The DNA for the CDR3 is TGTGCCAGCAGCTTAGAGACAGGGGTTTGGGCTTTCTTT.

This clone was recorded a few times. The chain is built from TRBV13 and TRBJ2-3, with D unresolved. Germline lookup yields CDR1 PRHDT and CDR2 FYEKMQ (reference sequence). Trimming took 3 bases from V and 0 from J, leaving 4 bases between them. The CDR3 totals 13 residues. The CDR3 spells CASSFHSTDTQYF. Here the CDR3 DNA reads TGTGCCAGCAGCTTTCATAGCACAGATACGCAGTATTTT. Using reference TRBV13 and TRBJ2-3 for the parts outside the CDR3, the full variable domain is AAGVIQSPRHLIKEKRETATLKCYPIPRHDTVYWYQQGPGQDPQFLISFYEKMQSDKGSIPDRFSAQQFSDYHSELNMSSLELGDSALYFCASSFHSTDTQYFGPGTRLTVL.

The DNA for the CDR3 is TGTGCCAGCAGCTTAATGGGGAGGGCTGTCTACAATGAGCAGTTCTTC. This translates into CASSLMGRAVYNEQFF. This chain uses TRBV7-2 with TRBJ2-1, with 7 nucleotides matching TRBD2. This CDR3 comprises 16 residues. The germline gives CDR1 SGHTA, CDR2 FQGNSA. The junction had 7 bases not matched to a gene; V was cut back by 2 bases and J by 3 bases.

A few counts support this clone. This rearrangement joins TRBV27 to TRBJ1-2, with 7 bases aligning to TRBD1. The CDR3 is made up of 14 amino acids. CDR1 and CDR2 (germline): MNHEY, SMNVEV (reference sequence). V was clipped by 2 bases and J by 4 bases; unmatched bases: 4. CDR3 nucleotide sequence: TGTGCCAGCAGTTTACAGGGGGGATCCTATGGCTACACCTTC. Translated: CASSLQGGSYGYTF.

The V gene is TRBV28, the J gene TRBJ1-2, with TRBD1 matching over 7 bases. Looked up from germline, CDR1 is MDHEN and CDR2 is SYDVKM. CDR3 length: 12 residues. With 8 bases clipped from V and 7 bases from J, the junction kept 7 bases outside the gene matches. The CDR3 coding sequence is TGTGCCAGCCTCCCCAGGACAGGTGGCTACACCTTC. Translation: CASLPRTGGYTF.

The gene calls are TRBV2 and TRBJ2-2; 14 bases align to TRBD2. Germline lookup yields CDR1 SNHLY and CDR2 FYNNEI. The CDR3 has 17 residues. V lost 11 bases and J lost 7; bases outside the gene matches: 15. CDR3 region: CAGGEGLAGEYGGELFF. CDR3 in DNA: TGTGCCGGAGGGGAGGGACTAGCGGGAGAGTACGGCGGGGAGCTGTTTTTT. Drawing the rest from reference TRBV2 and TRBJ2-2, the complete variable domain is EPEVTQTPSHQVTQMGQEVILRCVPISNHLYFYWYRQILGQKVEFLVSFYNNEISEKSEIFDDQFSVERPDGSNFTLKIRSTKLEDSAMYFCAGGEGLAGEYGGELFFGEGSRLTVL.

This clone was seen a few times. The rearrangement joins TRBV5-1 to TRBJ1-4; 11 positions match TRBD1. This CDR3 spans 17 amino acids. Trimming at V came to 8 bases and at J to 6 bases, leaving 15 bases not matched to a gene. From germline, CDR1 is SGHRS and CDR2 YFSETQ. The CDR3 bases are TGCGCCAGTCGAGCCGGCCCGGGACAGGGGGGGGATGAAAAACTGTTTTTT. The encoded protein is CASRAGPGQGGDEKLFF.

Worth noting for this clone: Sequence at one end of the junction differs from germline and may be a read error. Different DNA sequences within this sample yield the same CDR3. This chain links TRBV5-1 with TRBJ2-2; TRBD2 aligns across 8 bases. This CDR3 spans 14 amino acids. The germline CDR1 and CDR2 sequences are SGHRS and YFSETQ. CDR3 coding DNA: TGCGCCAGCGAAAGCGGGAGTGGCACCGGGGAGCTATTTTTT. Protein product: CASESGSGTGELFF. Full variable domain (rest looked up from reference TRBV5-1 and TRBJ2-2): KAGVTQTPRYLIKTRGQQVTLSCSPISGHRSVSWYQQTPGQGLQFLFEYFSETQRNKGNFPGRFSGRQFSNSRSEMNVSTLELGDSALYLCASESGSGTGELFFGEGSRLTVL.

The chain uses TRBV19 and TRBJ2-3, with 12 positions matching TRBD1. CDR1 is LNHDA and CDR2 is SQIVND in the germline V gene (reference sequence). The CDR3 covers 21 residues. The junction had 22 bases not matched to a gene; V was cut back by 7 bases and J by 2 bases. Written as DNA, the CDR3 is TGTGCCAGTACCCCGCGGGACAGGGGGCTTTTAGCGGCTCCGGTCACAGATACGCAGTATTTT. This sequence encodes CASTPRDRGLLAAPVTDTQYF. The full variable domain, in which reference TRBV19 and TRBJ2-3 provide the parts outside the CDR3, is DGGITQSPKYLFRKEGQNVTLSCEQNLNHDAMYWYRQDPGQGLRLIYYSQIVNDFQKGDIAEGYSVSREKKESFPLTVTSAQKNPTAFYLCASTPRDRGLLAAPVTDTQYFGPGTRLTVL.

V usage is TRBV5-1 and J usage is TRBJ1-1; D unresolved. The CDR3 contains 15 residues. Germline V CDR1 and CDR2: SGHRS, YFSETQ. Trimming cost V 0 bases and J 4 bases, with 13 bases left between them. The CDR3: CASSLDQRGSTEAFF. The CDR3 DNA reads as TGCGCCAGCAGCTTGGATCAACGGGGAAGCACTGAAGCTTTCTTT.

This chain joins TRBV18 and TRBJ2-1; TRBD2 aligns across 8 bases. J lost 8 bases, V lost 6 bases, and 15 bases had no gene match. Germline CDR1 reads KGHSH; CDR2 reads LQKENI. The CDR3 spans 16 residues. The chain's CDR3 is CASSKPPGGPGDEQFF. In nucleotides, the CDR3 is TGTGCCAGCTCGAAACCGCCGGGAGGGCCGGGGGATGAGCAGTTCTTC.

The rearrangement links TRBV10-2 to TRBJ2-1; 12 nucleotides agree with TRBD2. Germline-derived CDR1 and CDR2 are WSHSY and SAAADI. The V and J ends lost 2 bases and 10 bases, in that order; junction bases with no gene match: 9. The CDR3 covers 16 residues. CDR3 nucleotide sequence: TGCGCCAGCAGTGAGCCCGGCCTAGCGGGGGGGACGGAGCAGTTCTTC. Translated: CASSEPGLAGGTEQFF.

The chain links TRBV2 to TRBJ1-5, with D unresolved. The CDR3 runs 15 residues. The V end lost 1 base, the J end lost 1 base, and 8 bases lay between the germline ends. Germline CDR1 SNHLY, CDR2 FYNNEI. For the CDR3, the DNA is TGTGCCAGCAGTGAAGACGGTTTGAGCAATCAGCCCCAGCATTTT. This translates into CASSEDGLSNQPQHF.

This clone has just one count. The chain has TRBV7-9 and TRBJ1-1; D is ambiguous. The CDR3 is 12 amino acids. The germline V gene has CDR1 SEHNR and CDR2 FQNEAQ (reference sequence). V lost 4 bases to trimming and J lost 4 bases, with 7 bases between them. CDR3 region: CASSSGGTEAFF. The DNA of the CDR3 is TGTGCCAGCAGCTCGGGAGGCACTGAAGCTTTCTTT.

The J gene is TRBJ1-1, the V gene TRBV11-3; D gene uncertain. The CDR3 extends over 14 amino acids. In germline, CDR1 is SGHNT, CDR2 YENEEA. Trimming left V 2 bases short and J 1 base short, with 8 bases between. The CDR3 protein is CASSLQGRNTEAFF. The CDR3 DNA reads TGTGCCAGCAGCTTACAAGGGAGGAACACTGAAGCTTTCTTT.

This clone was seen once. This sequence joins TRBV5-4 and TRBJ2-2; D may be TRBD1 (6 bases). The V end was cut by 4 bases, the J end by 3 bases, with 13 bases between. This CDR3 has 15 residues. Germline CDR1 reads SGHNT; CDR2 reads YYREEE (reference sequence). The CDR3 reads CASSPQGLDTGELFF. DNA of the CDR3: TGTGCCAGCAGCCCGCAGGGGCTTGACACCGGGGAGCTGTTTTTT.

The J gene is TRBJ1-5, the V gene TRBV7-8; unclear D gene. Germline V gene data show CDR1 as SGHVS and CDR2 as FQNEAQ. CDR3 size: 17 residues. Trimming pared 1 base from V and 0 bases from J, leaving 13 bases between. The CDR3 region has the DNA TGTGCCAGCAGCTTAGAAGGCGGCTGGTATAGCAATCAGCCCCAGCATTTT. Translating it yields CASSLEGGWYSNQPQHF.

The CDR3 loop reads CASSSLAGGSYNEQFF. The CDR3 coding sequence is TGTGCCAGCAGTTCCCTAGCGGGAGGGTCCTACAATGAGCAGTTCTTC. This chain connects TRBV6-5 to TRBJ2-1; 12 positions agree with TRBD2. The CDR3 length is 16 residues. The V gene end was trimmed by 4 bases and the J gene end by 1 base; junction bases not matched to a gene: 2. Germline values: CDR1 MNHEY, CDR2 SVGAGI.

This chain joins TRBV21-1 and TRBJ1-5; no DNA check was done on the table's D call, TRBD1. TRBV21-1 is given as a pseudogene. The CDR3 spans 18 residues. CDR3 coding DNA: TGTGCCAGCAGCAAAGTCTCCAGGGGGCATAAGGGCAATCAGCCCCAGCATTTT. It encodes CASSKVSRGHKGNQPQHF.

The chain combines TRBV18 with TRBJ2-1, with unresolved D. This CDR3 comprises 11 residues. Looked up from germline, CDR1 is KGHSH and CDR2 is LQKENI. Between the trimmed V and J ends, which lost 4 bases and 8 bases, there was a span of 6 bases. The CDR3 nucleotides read TGTGCCAGCTCACTTCAGGATGAGCAGTTCTTC. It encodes CASSLQDEQFF.

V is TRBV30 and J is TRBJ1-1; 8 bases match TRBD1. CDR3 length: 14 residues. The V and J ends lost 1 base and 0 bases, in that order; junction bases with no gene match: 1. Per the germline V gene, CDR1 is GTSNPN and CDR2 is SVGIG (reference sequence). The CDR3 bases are TGTGCCTGGAGTGGGGACAGGTTGAACACTGAAGCTTTCTTT. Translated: CAWSGDRLNTEAFF.

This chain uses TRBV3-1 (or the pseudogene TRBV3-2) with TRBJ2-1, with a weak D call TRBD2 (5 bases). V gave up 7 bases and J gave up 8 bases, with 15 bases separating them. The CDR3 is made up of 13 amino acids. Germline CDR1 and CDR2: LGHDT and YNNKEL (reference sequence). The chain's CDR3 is CASTQGRSDEQFF. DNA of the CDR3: TGTGCCAGCACACAAGGGCGTAGCGATGAGCAGTTCTTC.

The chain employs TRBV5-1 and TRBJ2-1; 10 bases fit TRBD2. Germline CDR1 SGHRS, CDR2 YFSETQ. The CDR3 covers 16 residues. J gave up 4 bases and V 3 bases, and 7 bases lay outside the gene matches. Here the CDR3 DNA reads TGCGCCAGCAGCTCAGGAACTAGCGGGGTTTACAATGAGCAGTTCTTC. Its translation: CASSSGTSGVYNEQFF.

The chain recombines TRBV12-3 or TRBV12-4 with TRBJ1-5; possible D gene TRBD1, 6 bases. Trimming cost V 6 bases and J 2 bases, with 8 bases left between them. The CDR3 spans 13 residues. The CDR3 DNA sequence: TGTGCCAGCAGCGGGACACGCAATCAGCCCCAGCATTTT. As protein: CASSGTRNQPQHF.

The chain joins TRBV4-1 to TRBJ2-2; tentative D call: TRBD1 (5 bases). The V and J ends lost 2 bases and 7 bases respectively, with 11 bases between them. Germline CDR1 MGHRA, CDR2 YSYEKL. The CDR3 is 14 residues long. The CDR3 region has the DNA TGCGCCAGCAGCCAAAACAGGTTTGACGGGGAGCTGTTTTTT. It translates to CASSQNRFDGELFF.